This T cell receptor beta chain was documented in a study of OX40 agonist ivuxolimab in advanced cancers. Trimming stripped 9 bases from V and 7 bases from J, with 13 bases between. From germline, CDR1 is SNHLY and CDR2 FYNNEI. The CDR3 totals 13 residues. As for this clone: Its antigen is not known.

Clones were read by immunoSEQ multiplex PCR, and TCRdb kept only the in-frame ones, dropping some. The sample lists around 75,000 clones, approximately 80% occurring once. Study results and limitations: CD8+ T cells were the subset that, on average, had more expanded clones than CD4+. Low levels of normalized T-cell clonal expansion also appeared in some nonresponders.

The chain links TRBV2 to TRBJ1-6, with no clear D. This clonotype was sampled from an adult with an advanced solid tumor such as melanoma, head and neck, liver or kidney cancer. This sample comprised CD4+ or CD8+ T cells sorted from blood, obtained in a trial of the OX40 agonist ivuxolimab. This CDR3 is CASWEVKNSPLHF. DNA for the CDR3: TGTGCCAGTTGGGAGGTGAAGAATTCACCCCTCCACTTT.